This T cell receptor (beta chain) originates from a study of T cell responses to AZD1222 COVID-19 vaccine. Overall study findings and caveats: Donors in the cohort were predominantly white British and more often female, and clonal diversity was possibly underestimated. Vaccination with two AZD1222 doses was followed by a rise in Spike-specific TCR breadth and depth.

J was trimmed by 1 base and V by 5 bases; bases with no gene match: 7. Germline V CDR1 and CDR2: SGHVS, FQNEAQ. The CDR3 has 15 residues. In the case of this clone: Its antigen is as yet unknown.

Method: immunoSEQ multiplex PCR; TCRdb's copy keeps in-frame clones and lacks some. This sample yields around 150,000 clones, of which around nine tenths are seen a single time; 1.5% to 2% belongs to the top ten. The material was peripheral blood, obtained on day 0 of AZD1222 vaccination. This receptor was obtained from an adult in good health. The rearrangement uses TRBV7-8 and TRBJ1-1, with TRBD1 matching over 7 bases. CDR3 in DNA: TGTGCCAGCAGCCTCCGGGACAGAAAGAACACTGAAGCTTTCTTT. This codes for CASSLRDRKNTEAFF.